This T cell receptor beta chain is drawn from a study of T cell repertoires in cytomegalovirus infection. Overall study: Signatures in public TCR beta sequences pointed to both CMV infection and matching HLA type.

This clonotype was counted between two and nine times. Its antigen remains unidentified. Via MiXCR, TCRdb re-called the reads, giving one row per CDR3 protein. The repertoire consists of 650,000 to 900,000 distinct CDR3 sequences, with under 35% occurring once and the leading ten covering 13%. Study findings and constraints: In two of eight donors, the top clonotype was HLA-C-restricted CMV-specific.

V shed 6 bases, J shed 3 bases, and the junction held 7 bases outside the gene matches. From germline, CDR1 is SEHNR and CDR2 FQNEAQ (reference sequence). The CDR3 has 14 amino acids. This specimen was cultured CD8+ T cells from PBMCs, taken from culture after CMV antigen stimulation. J is TRBJ2-5 and V is TRBV7-9; 7 bases match TRBD1. The clonotype was recovered from a human donor in good health (CMV status not recorded). Some clones in this sample may be carry-over from other donors' samples. CDR3 region: CASSPGQNKETQYF. The DNA for the CDR3 is TGTGCCAGCAGTCCGGGACAGAACAAAGAGACCCAGTACTTC.